This T cell receptor (beta chain) originates from a study of blood T cell repertoires in COVID-19. Study context: Sources were T cells, B-cell-depleted T cells, or PBMCs; the material itself was cDNA or gDNA.

V was clipped by 4 bases and J by 9 bases; unmatched bases: 6. CDR3 length: 12 residues. The V gene's germline CDR1 is SGHRS and CDR2 YFSETQ. In the original workflow: Estimates of nucleated cell counts were drawn from the amplification of reference gene primers. Method: immunoSEQ multiplex PCR; TCRdb's copy keeps in-frame clones and lacks some. D and trimming were read from the DNA, whereas the V and J calls and clone size are those reported in that table. The sample has about 270,000 clones; roughly nine tenths are singletons. The source is a man in his forties with active or convalescent COVID-19. The specimen sequenced was peripheral blood. This sequence joins TRBV5-1 and TRBJ2-5, with 7 bases identical to TRBD1. The DNA of the CDR3 is TGCGCCAGCAGCGAGGGACAGTGGCCCCAGTACTTC. This sequence encodes CASSEGQWPQYF.